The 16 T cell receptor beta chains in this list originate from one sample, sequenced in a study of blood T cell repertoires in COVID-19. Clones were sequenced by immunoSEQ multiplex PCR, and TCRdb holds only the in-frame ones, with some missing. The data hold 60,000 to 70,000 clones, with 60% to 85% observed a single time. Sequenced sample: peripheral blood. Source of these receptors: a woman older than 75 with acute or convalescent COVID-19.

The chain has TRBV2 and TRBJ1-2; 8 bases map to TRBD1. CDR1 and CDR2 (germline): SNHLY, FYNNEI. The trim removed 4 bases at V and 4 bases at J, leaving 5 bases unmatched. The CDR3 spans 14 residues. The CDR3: CASSGDRGLYGYTF. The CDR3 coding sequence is TGTGCCAGCAGTGGAGACAGGGGCCTCTATGGCTACACCTTC.

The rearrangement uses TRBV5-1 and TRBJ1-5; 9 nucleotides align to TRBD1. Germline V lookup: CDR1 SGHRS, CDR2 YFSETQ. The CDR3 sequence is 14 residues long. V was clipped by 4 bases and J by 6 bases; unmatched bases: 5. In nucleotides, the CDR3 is TGCGCCAGCAGCGTGGGACAGGGAGGTCAGCCCCAGCATTTT. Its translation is CASSVGQGGQPQHF.

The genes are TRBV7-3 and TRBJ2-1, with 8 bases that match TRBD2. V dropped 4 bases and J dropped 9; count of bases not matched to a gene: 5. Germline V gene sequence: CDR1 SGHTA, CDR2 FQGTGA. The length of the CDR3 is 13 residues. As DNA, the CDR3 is TGTGCCAGCAGCTGGAGGACTAGCAGTGAGCAGTTCTTC. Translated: CASSWRTSSEQFF.

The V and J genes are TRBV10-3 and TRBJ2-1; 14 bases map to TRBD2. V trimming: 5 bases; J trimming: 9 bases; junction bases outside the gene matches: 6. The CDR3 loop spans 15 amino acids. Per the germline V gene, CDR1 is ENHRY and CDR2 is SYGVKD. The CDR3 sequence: CAISPGTSGRTEQFF. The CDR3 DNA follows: TGTGCCATCAGTCCCGGGACTAGCGGGAGAACTGAGCAGTTCTTC.

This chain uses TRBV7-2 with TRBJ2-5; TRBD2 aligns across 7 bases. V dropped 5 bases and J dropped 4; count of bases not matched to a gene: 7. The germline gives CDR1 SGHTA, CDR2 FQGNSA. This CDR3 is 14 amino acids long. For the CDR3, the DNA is TGTGCCAGCAGCCGCCGATTAGCGGGAGAGACCCAGTACTTC. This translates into CASSRRLAGETQYF.

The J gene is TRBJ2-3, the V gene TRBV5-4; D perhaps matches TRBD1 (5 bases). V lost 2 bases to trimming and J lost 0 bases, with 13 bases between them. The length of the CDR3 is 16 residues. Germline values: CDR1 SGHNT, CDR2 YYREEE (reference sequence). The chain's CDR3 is CASSFFKGASTDTQYF. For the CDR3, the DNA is TGTGCCAGCAGCTTCTTCAAAGGGGCAAGCACAGATACGCAGTATTTT. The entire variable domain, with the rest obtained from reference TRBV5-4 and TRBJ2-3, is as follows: ETGVTQSPTHLIKTRGQQVTLRCSSQSGHNTVSWYQQALGQGPQFIFQYYREEENGRGNFPPRFSGLQFPNYSSELNVNALELDDSALYLCASSFFKGASTDTQYFGPGTRLTVL.

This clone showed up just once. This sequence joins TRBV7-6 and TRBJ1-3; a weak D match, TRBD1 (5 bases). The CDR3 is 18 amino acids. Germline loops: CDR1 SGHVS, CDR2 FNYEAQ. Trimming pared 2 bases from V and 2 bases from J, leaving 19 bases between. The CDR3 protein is CASSLRAGPASPGNTIYF. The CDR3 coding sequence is TGTGCCAGCAGCTTAAGGGCAGGGCCGGCCTCCCCTGGAAACACCATATATTTT.

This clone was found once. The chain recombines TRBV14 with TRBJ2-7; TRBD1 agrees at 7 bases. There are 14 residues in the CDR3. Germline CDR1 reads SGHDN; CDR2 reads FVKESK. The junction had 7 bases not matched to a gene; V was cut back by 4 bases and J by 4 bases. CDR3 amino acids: CASSPTTGLYEQYF. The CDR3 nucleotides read TGTGCCAGCAGCCCCACGACAGGGCTGTACGAGCAGTACTTC.

This CDR3 is CASTRTGGLDSPLHF. The CDR3 DNA reads as TGCGCCAGCACCAGAACAGGGGGCTTGGATTCACCCCTCCACTTT. The genes are TRBV5-1 and TRBJ1-6, with TRBD1 identical over 9 bases. Germline V CDR1 and CDR2: SGHRS, YFSETQ. Trimming removed 6 bases from V and 8 bases from J; junction bases left unmatched: 9. The length of the CDR3 is 15 residues.

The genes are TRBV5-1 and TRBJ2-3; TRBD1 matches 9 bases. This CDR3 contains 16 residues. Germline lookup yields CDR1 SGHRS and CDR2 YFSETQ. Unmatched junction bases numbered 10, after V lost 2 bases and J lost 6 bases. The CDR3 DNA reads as TGCGCCAGCAGCTTAGGGACAGGGACCGTTACGGATACGCAGTATTTT. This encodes CASSLGTGTVTDTQYF.

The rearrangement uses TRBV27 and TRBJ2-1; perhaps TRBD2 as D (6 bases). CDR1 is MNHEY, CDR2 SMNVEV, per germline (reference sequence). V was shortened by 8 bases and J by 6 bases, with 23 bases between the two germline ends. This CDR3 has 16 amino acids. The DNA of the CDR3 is TGTGCCAGCTCCCGGGCGGCGGGGAGGAAAATCAATGAGCAGTTCTTC. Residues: CASSRAAGRKINEQFF.

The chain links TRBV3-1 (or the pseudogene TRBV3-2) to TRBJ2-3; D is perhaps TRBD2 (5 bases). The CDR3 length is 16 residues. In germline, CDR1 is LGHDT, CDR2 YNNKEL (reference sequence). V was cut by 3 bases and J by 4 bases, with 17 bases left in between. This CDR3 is CASSQRVRANSDTQYF. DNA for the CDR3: TGTGCCAGCAGCCAGAGGGTTAGAGCAAACTCAGATACGCAGTATTTT.

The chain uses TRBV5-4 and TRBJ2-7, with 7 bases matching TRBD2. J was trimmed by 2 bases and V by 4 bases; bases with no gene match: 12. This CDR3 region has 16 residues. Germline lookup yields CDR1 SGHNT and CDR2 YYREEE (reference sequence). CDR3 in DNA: TGTGCCAGCAGCCCCTCCAGCGGGACCAAGACCTACGAGCAGTACTTC. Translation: CASSPSSGTKTYEQYF.

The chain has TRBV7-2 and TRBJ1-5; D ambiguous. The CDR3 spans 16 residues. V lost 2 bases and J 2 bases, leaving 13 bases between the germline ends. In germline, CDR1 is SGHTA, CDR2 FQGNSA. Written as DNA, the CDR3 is TGTGCCAGCAGCTTAACGTTGGCTTTGGGCAATCAGCCCCAGCATTTT. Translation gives CASSLTLALGNQPQHF.

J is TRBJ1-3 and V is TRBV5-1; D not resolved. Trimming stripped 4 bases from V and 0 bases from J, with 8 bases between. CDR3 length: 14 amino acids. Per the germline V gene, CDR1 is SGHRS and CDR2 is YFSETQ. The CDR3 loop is CASSPDISGNTIYF. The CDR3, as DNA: TGCGCCAGCAGCCCTGACATCTCTGGAAACACCATATATTTT.

This CDR3 is CAWSDTRGINEKLFF. CDR3 nucleotide sequence: TGTGCCTGGAGCGATACCAGGGGGATAAATGAAAAACTGTTTTTT. The chain carries TRBV30 and TRBJ1-4, with TRBD1 matching 7 bases. Per germline, CDR1 GTSNPN and CDR2 SVGIG (reference sequence). V dropped 3 bases and J dropped 5; count of bases not matched to a gene: 9. The CDR3 is 15 residues long.